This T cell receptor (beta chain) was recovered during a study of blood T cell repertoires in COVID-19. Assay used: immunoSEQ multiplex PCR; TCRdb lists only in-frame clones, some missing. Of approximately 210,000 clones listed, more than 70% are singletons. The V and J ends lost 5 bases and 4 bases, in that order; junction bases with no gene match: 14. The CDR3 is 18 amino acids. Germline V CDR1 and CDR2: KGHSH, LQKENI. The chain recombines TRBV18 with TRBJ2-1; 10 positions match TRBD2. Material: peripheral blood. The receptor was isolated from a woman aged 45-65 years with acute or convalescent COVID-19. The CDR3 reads CASSSDLLGLAAYNEQFF. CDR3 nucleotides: TGTGCCAGCTCATCCGACCTTCTCGGACTAGCGGCTTACAATGAGCAGTTCTTC.